These 8 T cell receptor beta chains were all obtained from the same sample, sequenced in a study of CD8 T cells in ankylosing spondylitis. MiXCR, run by TCRdb on the 5' RACE reads, gives a single entry per CDR3 protein. The top ten clones hold roughly 4.9% of a sample with about 240,000 distinct CDR3 sequences, 8.2% of them seen once. The sequenced sample consisted of blood, either unsorted or a sorted T cell fraction (not recorded which). The receptors come from a female donor with ankylosing spondylitis or in good health (not recorded which).

This clonotype was picked up many times. V is TRBV12-3 or TRBV12-4 and J is TRBJ2-2; D is tentatively TRBD1 or TRBD2 (5 bases each). The CDR3 extends over 16 amino acids. V lost 4 bases and J lost 6, with 18 bases in between. CDR3 in amino acids: CASSSPGPRGAGELFF. CDR3 DNA sequence: TGTGCCAGCAGTTCTCCGGGACCCCGGGGCGCCGGGGAGCTGTTTTTT.

This clonotype came up many times. The J gene is TRBJ1-1, the V gene TRBV3-1; no firm D call. Between the trimmed V and J ends, which lost 3 bases and 5 bases, there was a span of 19 bases. The CDR3 is 16 amino acids. Germline loops: CDR1 LGHDT, CDR2 YNNKEL (reference sequence). The CDR3 spells CASSHNPGVWGTEAFF. The CDR3 bases are TGTGCCAGCAGCCATAATCCCGGCGTATGGGGAACTGAAGCTTTCTTT.

Ten or more counts support this clonotype. The V and J genes are TRBV29-1 and TRBJ2-2; 14 bases align to TRBD2. Germline CDR1 reads SQVTM; CDR2 reads ANQGSEA. V gave up 4 bases and J gave up 7 bases; unmatched junction bases: 5. The CDR3 sequence is 15 residues long. The CDR3, as DNA: TGCAGCGTTGGACTAGCGGGAGGGGTAGGCGGGGAGCTGTTTTTT. It codes for CSVGLAGGVGGELFF.

This clonotype was found many times. The chain employs TRBV11-3 and TRBJ1-1; D is uncertain. With 5 bases removed from V and 9 bases from J, the gap between germline ends came to 25 bases. Germline lookup yields CDR1 SGHNT and CDR2 YENEEA. There are 16 residues in the CDR3. In DNA form, the CDR3 reads TGTGCCAGCAGCCCCCAGTTTTTGGGCAGGACCACAAAAGCTTTCTTT. This codes for CASSPQFLGRTTKAFF.

The chain joins TRBV5-6 to TRBJ2-5; D is unresolved. This CDR3 contains 18 residues. The germline gives CDR1 SGHDT, CDR2 YYEEEE. The germline V and J ends were trimmed by 4 bases and 1 base, with 23 bases remaining between them. CDR3 sequence reads: CASSPLDATQQSQETQYF. CDR3 DNA sequence: TGTGCCAGCAGCCCGCTTGATGCGACCCAGCAGTCCCAAGAGACCCAGTACTTC.

There are a few counts of this clonotype. As DNA, the CDR3 is TGTGCCAGCAGCTTAGCGGCGGGGGGCGCCTATGGCTACACCTTC. Amino acid sequence: CASSLAAGGAYGYTF. This chain uses TRBV7-9 with TRBJ1-2, with a tentative D call TRBD1 (6 bases). The CDR3 is made up of 15 amino acids. The germline CDR1 and CDR2 sequences are SEHNR and FQNEAQ (reference sequence). Trimming removed 0 bases from V and 4 bases from J, with 12 bases in between.

This clonotype occurred many times. V and J are TRBV4-3 and TRBJ2-3; D may be TRBD1 or TRBD2 (6 bases each). Trimming removed 2 bases at V and 1 base at J, with 13 bases between. CDR3 length: 16 amino acids. Germline V CDR1 and CDR2: LGHNA, YSLEER. In DNA form, the CDR3 reads TGCGCCAGCAGCCAAATTGGGGGGCAGGGCACAGATACGCAGTATTTT. Amino acids: CASSQIGGQGTDTQYF.

This clonotype has a count of ten or more. The chain combines TRBV7-2 with TRBJ1-1, with D possibly being TRBD1 (6 bases). The length of the CDR3 is 14 residues. V lost 7 bases and J lost 1, with 13 bases in between. Germline loops: CDR1 SGHTA, CDR2 FQGNSA. The CDR3 DNA reads TGTGCCAGCACGTCTTCGGGGGCGAACACTGAAGCTTTCTTT. Translating it yields CASTSSGANTEAFF.